This T cell receptor beta chain was obtained from a study of T cells in Graves' hyperthyroidism and ophthalmopathy. Findings of the study overall: Through a model of 13 V-J features, ophthalmopathy was separated from stable hyperthyroidism.

There were TCR beta CDR3 regions amplified from RNA transcripts. HTBI primers were used for first-round RT-PCR of the TCR CDR3. TCRdb reprocessed the multiplex PCR reads with MiXCR, giving one entry per CDR3 protein. This sample has around 600,000 distinct CDR3 sequences, with 15% to 19% found just once. In its sample, this clonotype was seen many times. The antigen is undetermined. Trimming took 5 bases from V and 5 from J; bases not matched to a gene: 4. In germline, CDR1 is SNHLY, CDR2 FYNNEI. CDR3 length equals 15 residues. V is TRBV2 and J is TRBJ2-7; TRBD2 agrees at 15 bases. The sequence came from a woman aged 25 to 45 with Graves' hyperthyroidism. The source material was blood. This CDR3 reads CASSRGLAGGDEQYF. Here the CDR3 DNA reads TGTGCCAGCAGTCGAGGACTAGCGGGAGGGGACGAGCAGTACTTC. The full variable domain, in which reference TRBV2 and TRBJ2-7 provide the parts outside the CDR3, is EPEVTQTPSHQVTQMGQEVILRCVPISNHLYFYWYRQILGQKVEFLVSFYNNEISEKSEIFDDQFSVERPDGSNFTLKIRSTKLEDSAMYFCASSRGLAGGDEQYFGPGTRLTVT.